One sample yielded the 19 T cell receptor beta chains listed below, sequenced in a study of T cells in Graves' hyperthyroidism and ophthalmopathy. Researchers took RNA transcripts and amplified the TCR beta CDR3 regions from them. A set of HTBI primers served as the primers for a first-round RT-PCR of the TCR CDR3. TCRdb reanalysed the multiplex PCR reads using MiXCR and keeps one entry per CDR3 protein. The repertoire holds some 270,000 distinct CDR3 sequences, with roughly an eighth as singletons. Sequences were obtained from blood. The source of these receptors is a woman in her forties with Graves' hyperthyroidism.

This chain links TRBV4-1 with TRBJ1-4; unclear D gene. V was trimmed by 1 base and J by 10 bases, leaving 10 bases between them. From germline, CDR1 is MGHRA and CDR2 YSYEKL. This CDR3 comprises 13 residues. The CDR3 sequence is CASSQVQEPKLFF. The CDR3 DNA follows: TGCGCCAGCAGCCAAGTGCAGGAGCCAAAACTGTTTTTT.

This rearrangement joins TRBV5-8 to TRBJ2-7; 11 bases map to TRBD1. This CDR3 region has 15 residues. From germline, CDR1 is SGHTS and CDR2 YDEGEE. Trimming took 0 bases from V and 2 from J; bases not matched to a gene: 1. CDR3 sequence: CASSLGGQGAYEQYF. In DNA form, the CDR3 reads TGTGCCAGCAGCTTGGGGGGACAGGGGGCCTACGAGCAGTACTTC.

This clonotype showed up many times. The chain is built from TRBV5-1 and TRBJ2-7, with D possibly TRBD2 on 5 matching bases. Between the trimmed V and J ends, which lost 2 bases and 3 bases, there was a span of 12 bases. CDR1 and CDR2 from the germline V gene are SGHRS and YFSETQ. The CDR3 loop spans 14 amino acids. For the CDR3, the DNA is TGCGCCAGCAGCTTAAGAGATCGGGGCTACGAGCAGTACTTC. Translated, it gives CASSLRDRGYEQYF. Together with reference TRBV5-1 and TRBJ2-7, the CDR3 gives the full variable domain: KAGVTQTPRYLIKTRGQQVTLSCSPISGHRSVSWYQQTPGQGLQFLFEYFSETQRNKGNFPGRFSGRQFSNSRSEMNVSTLELGDSALYLCASSLRDRGYEQYFGPGTRLTVT.

Ten or more counts support this clonotype. J is TRBJ2-5 and V is TRBV2; D gene ambiguous. V dropped 4 bases and J dropped 5 bases, with 11 bases sitting between them. Germline V lookup: CDR1 SNHLY, CDR2 FYNNEI. The CDR3 loop spans 13 amino acids. The CDR3 region is CASSGVRLETQYF. The CDR3 region has the DNA TGTGCCAGCAGTGGCGTGCGGTTGGAGACCCAGTACTTC.

CDR3 region: CASSLAALAGANVLTF. For the CDR3, the DNA is TGTGCCAGCAGCTTAGCGGCGCTAGCTGGGGCCAACGTCCTGACTTTC. The chain combines TRBV7-9 with TRBJ2-6, with D hard to call. Germline loops: CDR1 SEHNR, CDR2 FQNEAQ (reference sequence). Trimming removed 0 bases at V and 2 bases at J, with 8 bases between. The CDR3 sequence is 16 residues long.

The table lists this clonotype with many counts. The J gene is TRBJ1-3, the V gene TRBV7-2; D not resolved. CDR1 SGHTA and CDR2 FQGNSA come from the germline V gene. With 2 bases removed from V and 4 bases from J, the gap between germline ends came to 12 bases. The CDR3 runs to 15 residues. CDR3 in amino acids: CASSLTSSYGNTIYF. The DNA for the CDR3 is TGTGCCAGCAGCTTAACATCCTCTTACGGAAACACCATATATTTT.

Concerning this clonotype itself: One base away lies a much larger clone, so this may be a sequencing read error. The J gene is TRBJ2-5, the V gene TRBV6-5, with D unclear. The CDR3 has 17 amino acids. With 0 bases removed from V and 4 bases from J, the gap between germline ends came to 18 bases. CDR1 and CDR2 from the germline V gene are MNHEY and SVGAGI. The CDR3 loop reads CASSYSGGILPGETQYF. CDR3 DNA sequence: TGTGCCAGCAGTTACTCGGGTGGGATCCTCCCGGGAGAGACCCAGTACTTC.

This clonotype was seen many times. The J gene is TRBJ2-4, the V gene TRBV27, with D hard to call. This CDR3 comprises 14 residues. With 5 bases removed from V and 0 bases from J, the gap between germline ends came to 8 bases. CDR1 MNHEY and CDR2 SMNVEV come from the germline V gene (reference sequence). The CDR3 loop is CASSDDLAKNIQYF. CDR3 coding DNA: TGTGCCAGCAGTGACGATTTAGCCAAAAACATTCAGTACTTC.

V and J are TRBV2 and TRBJ2-3; D is uncertain. The germline CDR1 and CDR2 sequences are SNHLY and FYNNEI. V was clipped by 4 bases and J by 0 bases, with 5 bases between them. The CDR3 is 13 residues long. CDR3 loop: CASSVYSTDTQYF. CDR3 sequence (DNA): TGTGCCAGCAGTGTATACAGCACAGATACGCAGTATTTT. Complete variable domain (other parts from reference TRBV2 and TRBJ2-3): EPEVTQTPSHQVTQMGQEVILRCVPISNHLYFYWYRQILGQKVEFLVSFYNNEISEKSEIFDDQFSVERPDGSNFTLKIRSTKLEDSAMYFCASSVYSTDTQYFGPGTRLTVL.

Ten or more counts support this clonotype. The chain employs TRBV19 and TRBJ2-1; D may be TRBD2 (5 bases). V lost 1 base and J lost 2, with 9 bases in between. This CDR3 has 15 amino acids. Germline V CDR1 and CDR2: LNHDA, SQIVND (reference sequence). The CDR3 reads CASSIGLPTYNEQFF. The CDR3 DNA follows: TGTGCCAGTAGTATAGGACTACCAACCTACAATGAGCAGTTCTTC.

Turning to this clonotype: A much larger clone lies one base from this, so it may be a read error. This sequence joins TRBV28 and TRBJ1-1; D unclear. This CDR3 is 14 amino acids long. The germline V gene has CDR1 MDHEN and CDR2 SYDVKM. CDR3 DNA: TGTGACAGCAGCCATCGACGGGAAAACACTGAAGCTTTCTTT. Amino acids: CDSSHRRENTEAFF. The variable domain in full, with the rest retrieved from reference TRBV28 and TRBJ1-1, is DVKVTQSSRYLVKRTGEKVFLECVQDMDHENMFWYRQDPGLGLRLIYFSYDVKMKEKGDIPEGYSVSREKKERFSLILESASTNQTSMYLCDSSHRRENTEAFFGQGTRLTVV.

This clonotype was observed a handful of times. The CDR3 protein is CASSTWEGRGEQYF. Written as DNA, the CDR3 is TGTGCCAGTAGTACCTGGGAGGGGAGAGGCGAGCAGTACTTC. The chain has TRBV19 and TRBJ2-7; 7 positions match TRBD2. CDR3 length equals 14 residues. CDR1 is LNHDA and CDR2 is SQIVND in the germline V gene (reference sequence). Trimming took 4 bases from V and 6 from J; bases not matched to a gene: 9.

This clonotype has a count of ten or more. CDR3 residues: CASIGLAGGSYWQYF. In DNA form, the CDR3 reads TGTGCCAGCATAGGACTAGCGGGGGGATCGTATTGGCAGTATTTT. The rearrangement uses TRBV6-1 and TRBJ2-3, with 14 bases matching TRBD2. CDR3 length: 15 residues. Germline-derived CDR1 and CDR2 are MNHNS and SASEGT. The V gene end was trimmed by 7 bases and the J gene end by 11 bases; junction bases not matched to a gene: 11.

At least ten counts were recorded for this clonotype. The V and J genes are TRBV24-1 and TRBJ2-5; unclear D gene. Germline CDR1 and CDR2: KGHDR and SFDVKD. The CDR3 covers 14 residues. V lost 1 base, J lost 3 bases, and 8 bases lay in between. The CDR3: CATSDFGLEETQYF. The DNA of the CDR3 is TGTGCCACCAGTGATTTCGGGCTCGAAGAGACCCAGTACTTC.

There are many counts of this clonotype. The chain carries TRBV2 and TRBJ1-6; TRBD1 might be the D (5 bases). This CDR3 region has 15 residues. The germline V gene has CDR1 SNHLY and CDR2 FYNNEI. V was pared by 3 bases and J by 10 bases, with 16 bases between. CDR3 sequence reads: CASSEGVQGGSPLHF. The CDR3 DNA follows: TGTGCCAGCAGTGAGGGGGTTCAGGGCGGCTCACCCCTCCACTTT. The full variable domain, rest sourced from reference TRBV2 and TRBJ1-6, is EPEVTQTPSHQVTQMGQEVILRCVPISNHLYFYWYRQILGQKVEFLVSFYNNEISEKSEIFDDQFSVERPDGSNFTLKIRSTKLEDSAMYFCASSEGVQGGSPLHFGNGTRLTVT.

The rearrangement joins TRBV5-1 to TRBJ2-6, with D perhaps matching TRBD1 or TRBD2 (5 bases each). Germline-derived CDR1 and CDR2 are SGHRS and YFSETQ. Trimming left V 7 bases short and J 0 bases short, with 14 bases between. The length of the CDR3 is 16 residues. CDR3 nucleotides: TGCGCCAGCGCCCGGGACGGATTCTCTGGGGCCAACGTCCTGACTTTC. Translation gives CASARDGFSGANVLTF.

This clonotype came up many times. This chain joins TRBV19 and TRBJ1-5; a possible D gene is TRBD1 (5 bases). The germline V and J ends were trimmed by 3 bases and 6 bases, with 18 bases remaining between them. The CDR3 is 16 amino acids. Germline V gives CDR1 LNHDA, CDR2 SQIVND (reference sequence). The DNA of the CDR3 is TGTGCCAGTAGTATTGGATTGCAGGGAAGGAGTCAGCCCCAGCATTTT. Protein product: CASSIGLQGRSQPQHF.

On this clonotype: This may arise from a read error, as a much more abundant clone is one base away. The chain employs TRBV20-1 and TRBJ2-7; TRBD2 agrees at 11 bases. The CDR3 spans 14 residues. Germline V CDR1 and CDR2: DFQATT, SNEGSKA (reference sequence). CDR3 bases: TGCAGTGCTAGAGGTACTAGCGGGAGAAACGAGCACTACTTC. Protein: CSARGTSGRNEHYF.

This clonotype was seen more than once but under ten times. This sequence may be a read error, since a much larger clone differs from it by one base. The chain carries TRBV7-9 and TRBJ2-3; D not certain. Germline V gene sequence: CDR1 SEHNR, CDR2 FQNEAQ (reference sequence). The CDR3 runs to 16 residues. V lost 3 bases to trimming and J lost 4 bases, with 17 bases between them. The CDR3 coding sequence is TGTGCCAGCAGCTTTCCGGGCGGTGCGGCGGCAGATACGCAGTATTTT. Amino acids: CASSFPGGAAADTQYF.